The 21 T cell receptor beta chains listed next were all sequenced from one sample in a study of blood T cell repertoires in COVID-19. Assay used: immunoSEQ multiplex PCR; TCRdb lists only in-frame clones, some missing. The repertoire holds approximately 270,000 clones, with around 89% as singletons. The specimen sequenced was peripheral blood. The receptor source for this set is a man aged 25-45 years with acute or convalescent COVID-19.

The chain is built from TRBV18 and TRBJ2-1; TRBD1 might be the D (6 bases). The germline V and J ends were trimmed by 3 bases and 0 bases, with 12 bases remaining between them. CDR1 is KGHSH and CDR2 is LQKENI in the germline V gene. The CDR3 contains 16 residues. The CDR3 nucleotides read TGTGCCAGCTCACCGAGTCAGGGGATCTCCTACAATGAGCAGTTCTTC. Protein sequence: CASSPSQGISYNEQFF.

The CDR3 region has the DNA TGTGCCAGCAGCCGCTTGGTGGGCTCTAGCACAGATACGCAGTATTTT. It is translated as CASSRLVGSSTDTQYF. The rearrangement joins TRBV28 to TRBJ2-3; D gene ambiguous. There are 16 residues in the CDR3. Trimming removed 6 bases at V and 0 bases at J, with 16 bases between. Germline assignment: CDR1 MDHEN and CDR2 SYDVKM.

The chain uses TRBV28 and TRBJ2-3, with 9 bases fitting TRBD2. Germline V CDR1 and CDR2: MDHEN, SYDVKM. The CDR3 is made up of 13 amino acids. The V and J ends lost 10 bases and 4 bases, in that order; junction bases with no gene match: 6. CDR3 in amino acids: CATFLAGADTQYF. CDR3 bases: TGTGCCACCTTCTTAGCGGGAGCAGATACGCAGTATTTT.

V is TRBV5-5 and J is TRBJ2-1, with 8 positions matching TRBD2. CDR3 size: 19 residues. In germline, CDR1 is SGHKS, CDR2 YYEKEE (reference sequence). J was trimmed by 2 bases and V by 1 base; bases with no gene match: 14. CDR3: CASSLQELAGRLPYNEQFF. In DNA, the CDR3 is TGTGCCAGCAGCTTGCAAGAGCTAGCGGGCAGGCTCCCCTACAATGAGCAGTTCTTC.

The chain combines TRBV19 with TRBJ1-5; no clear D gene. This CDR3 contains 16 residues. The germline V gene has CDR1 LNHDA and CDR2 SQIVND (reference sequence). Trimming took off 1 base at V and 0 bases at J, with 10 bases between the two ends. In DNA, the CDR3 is TGTGCCAGTAGTATAGCTGGCAGTTATAGCAATCAGCCCCAGCATTTT. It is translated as CASSIAGSYSNQPQHF.

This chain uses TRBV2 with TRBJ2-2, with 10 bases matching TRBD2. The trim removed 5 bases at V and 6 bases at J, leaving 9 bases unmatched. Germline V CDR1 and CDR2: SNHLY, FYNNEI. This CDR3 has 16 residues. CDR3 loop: CASSPTSGEIAGELFF. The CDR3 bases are TGTGCCAGCAGTCCCACTAGCGGGGAAATTGCCGGGGAGCTGTTTTTT.

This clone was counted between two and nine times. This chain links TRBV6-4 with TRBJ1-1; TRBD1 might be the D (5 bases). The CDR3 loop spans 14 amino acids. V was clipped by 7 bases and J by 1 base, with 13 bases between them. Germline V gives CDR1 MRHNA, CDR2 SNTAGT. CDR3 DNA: TGTGCCAGCAAGGACACAGCGAGGAACACTGAAGCTTTCTTT. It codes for CASKDTARNTEAFF.

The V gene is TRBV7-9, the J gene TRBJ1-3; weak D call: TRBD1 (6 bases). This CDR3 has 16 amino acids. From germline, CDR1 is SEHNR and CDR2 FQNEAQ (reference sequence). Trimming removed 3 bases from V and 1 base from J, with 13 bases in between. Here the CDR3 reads CASSLGAGRSGNTIYF. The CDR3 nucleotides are TGTGCCAGCAGCTTGGGGGCAGGGCGGTCTGGAAACACCATATATTTT. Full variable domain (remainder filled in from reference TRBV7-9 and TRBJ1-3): DTGVSQNPRHKITKRGQNVTFRCDPISEHNRLYWYRQTLGQGPEFLTYFQNEAQLEKSRLLSDRFSAERPKGSFSTLEIQRTEQGDSAMYLCASSLGAGRSGNTIYFGEGSWLTVV.

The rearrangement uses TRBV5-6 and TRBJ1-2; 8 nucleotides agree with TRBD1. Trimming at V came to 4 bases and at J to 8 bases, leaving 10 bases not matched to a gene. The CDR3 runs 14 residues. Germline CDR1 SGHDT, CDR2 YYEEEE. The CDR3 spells CASSLIGTGDGYTF. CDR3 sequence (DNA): TGTGCCAGCAGCCTTATAGGGACAGGTGACGGCTACACCTTC.

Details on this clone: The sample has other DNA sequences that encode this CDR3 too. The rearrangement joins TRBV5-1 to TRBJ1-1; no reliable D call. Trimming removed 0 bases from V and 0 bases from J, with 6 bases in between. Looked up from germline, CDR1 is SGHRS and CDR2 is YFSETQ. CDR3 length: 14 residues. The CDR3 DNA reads TGCGCCAGCAGCTTGGACACAGTGAACACTGAAGCTTTCTTT. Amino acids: CASSLDTVNTEAFF.

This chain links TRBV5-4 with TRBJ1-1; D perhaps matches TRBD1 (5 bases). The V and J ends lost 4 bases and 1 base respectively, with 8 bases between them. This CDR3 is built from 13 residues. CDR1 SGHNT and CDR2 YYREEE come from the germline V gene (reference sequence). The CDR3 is CASSRTGNTEAFF. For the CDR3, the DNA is TGTGCCAGCAGCCGAACAGGGAACACTGAAGCTTTCTTT.

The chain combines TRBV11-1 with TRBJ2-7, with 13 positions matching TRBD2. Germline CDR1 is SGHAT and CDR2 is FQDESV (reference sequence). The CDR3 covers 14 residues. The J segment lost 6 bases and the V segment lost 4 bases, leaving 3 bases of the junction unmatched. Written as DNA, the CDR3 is TGTGCCAGCAGCTGGACTAGCGGGAGTATCGAGCAGTACTTC. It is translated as CASSWTSGSIEQYF.

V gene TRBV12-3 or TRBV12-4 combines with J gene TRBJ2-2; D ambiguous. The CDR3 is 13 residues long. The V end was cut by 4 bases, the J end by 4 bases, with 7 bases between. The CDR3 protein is CASSSRRTGELFF. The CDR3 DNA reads TGTGCCAGCAGTTCCAGGCGCACCGGGGAGCTGTTTTTT.

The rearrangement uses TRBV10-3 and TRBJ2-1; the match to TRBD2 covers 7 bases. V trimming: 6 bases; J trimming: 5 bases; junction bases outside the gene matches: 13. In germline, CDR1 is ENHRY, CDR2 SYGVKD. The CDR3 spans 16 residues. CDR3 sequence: CAISPGGSGLNNEQFF. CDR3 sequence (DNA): TGTGCCATCAGCCCCGGGGGGAGCGGCCTAAACAATGAGCAGTTCTTC.

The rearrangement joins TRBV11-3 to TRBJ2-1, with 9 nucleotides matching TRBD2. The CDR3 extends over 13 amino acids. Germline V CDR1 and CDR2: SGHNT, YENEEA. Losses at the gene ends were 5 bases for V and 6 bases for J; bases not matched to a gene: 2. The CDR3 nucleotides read TGTGCCAGCAGCCATAGCGGGAGCAATGAGCAGTTCTTC. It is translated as CASSHSGSNEQFF.

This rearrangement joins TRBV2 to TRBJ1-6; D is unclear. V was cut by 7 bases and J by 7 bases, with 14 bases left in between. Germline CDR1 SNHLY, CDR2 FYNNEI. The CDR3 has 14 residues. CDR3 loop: CASNALAGNSPLHF. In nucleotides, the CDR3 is TGTGCCAGCAATGCTCTAGCTGGCAATTCACCCCTCCACTTT.

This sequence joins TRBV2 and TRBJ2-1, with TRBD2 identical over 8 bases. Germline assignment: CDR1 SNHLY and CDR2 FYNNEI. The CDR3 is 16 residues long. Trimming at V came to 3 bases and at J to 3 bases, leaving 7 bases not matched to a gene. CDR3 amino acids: CASSDRLAGGYNEQFF. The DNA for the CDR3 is TGTGCCAGCAGTGACCGGCTAGCGGGTGGCTACAATGAGCAGTTCTTC.

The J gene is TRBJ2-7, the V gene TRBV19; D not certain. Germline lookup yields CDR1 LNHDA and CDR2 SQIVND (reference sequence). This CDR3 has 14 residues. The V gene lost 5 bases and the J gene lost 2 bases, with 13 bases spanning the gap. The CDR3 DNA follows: TGTGCCAGTAGTTCGAGTCCCCTTGCCTACGAGCAGTACTTC. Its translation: CASSSSPLAYEQYF.

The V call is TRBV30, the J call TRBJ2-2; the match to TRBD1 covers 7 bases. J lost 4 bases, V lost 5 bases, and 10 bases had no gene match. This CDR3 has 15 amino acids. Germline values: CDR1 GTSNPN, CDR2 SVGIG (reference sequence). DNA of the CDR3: TGTGCCTGGCAGGGGACAGCCGACTTCACCGGGGAGCTGTTTTTT. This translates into CAWQGTADFTGELFF.

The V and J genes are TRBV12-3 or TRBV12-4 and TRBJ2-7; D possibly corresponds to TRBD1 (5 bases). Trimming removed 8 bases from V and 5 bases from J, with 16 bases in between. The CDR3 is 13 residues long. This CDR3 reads CASRRVFLDEQYF. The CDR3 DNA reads TGTGCCAGCCGCAGGGTCTTTCTCGACGAGCAGTACTTC.

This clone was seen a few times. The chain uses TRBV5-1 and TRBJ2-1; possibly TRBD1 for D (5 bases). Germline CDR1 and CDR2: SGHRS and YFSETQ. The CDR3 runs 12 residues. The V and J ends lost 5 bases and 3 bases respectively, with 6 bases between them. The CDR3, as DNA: TGCGCCAGCAGGACAGACTACAATGAGCAGTTCTTC. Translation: CASRTDYNEQFF.